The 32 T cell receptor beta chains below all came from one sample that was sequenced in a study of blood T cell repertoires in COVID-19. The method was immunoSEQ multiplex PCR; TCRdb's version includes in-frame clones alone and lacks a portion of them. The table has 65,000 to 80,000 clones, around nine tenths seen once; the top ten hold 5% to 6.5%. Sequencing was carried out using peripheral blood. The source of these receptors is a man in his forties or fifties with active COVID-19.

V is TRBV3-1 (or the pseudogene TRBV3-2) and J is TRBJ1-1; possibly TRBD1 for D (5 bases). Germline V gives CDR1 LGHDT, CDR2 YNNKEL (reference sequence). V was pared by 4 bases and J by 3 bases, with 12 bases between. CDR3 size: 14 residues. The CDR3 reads CASSPQGGDTEAFF. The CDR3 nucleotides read TGTGCCAGCAGCCCCCAGGGAGGCGACACTGAAGCTTTCTTT.

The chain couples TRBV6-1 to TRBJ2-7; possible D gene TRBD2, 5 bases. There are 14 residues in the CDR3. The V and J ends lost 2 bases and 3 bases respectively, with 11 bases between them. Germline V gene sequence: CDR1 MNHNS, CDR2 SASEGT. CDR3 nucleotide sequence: TGTGCCAGCAGTGAACAGACTAATAACTACGAGCAGTACTTC. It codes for CASSEQTNNYEQYF.

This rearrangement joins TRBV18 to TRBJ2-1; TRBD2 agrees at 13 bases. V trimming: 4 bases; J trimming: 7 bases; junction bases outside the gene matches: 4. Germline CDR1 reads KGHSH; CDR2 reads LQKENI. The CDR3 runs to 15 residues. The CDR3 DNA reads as TGTGCCAGCTCACTAACTAGCGGGGGGGCGAATGAGCAGTTCTTC. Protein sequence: CASSLTSGGANEQFF.

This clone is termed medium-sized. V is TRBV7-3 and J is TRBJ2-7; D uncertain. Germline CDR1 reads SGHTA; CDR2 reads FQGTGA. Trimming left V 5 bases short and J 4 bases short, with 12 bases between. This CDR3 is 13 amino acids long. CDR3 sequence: CASSPDPSYEQYF. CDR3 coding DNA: TGTGCCAGCAGCCCAGATCCGTCGTACGAGCAGTACTTC.

The CDR3 DNA reads TGTGCCAGCAGTTTTCGGGGACAATTGAACACTGAAGCTTTCTTT. Protein sequence: CASSFRGQLNTEAFF. The J gene is TRBJ1-1, the V gene TRBV28; TRBD1 is a possible D gene (6 bases). The CDR3 is 15 amino acids. From germline, CDR1 is MDHEN and CDR2 SYDVKM. Trimming cost V 3 bases and J 0 bases, with 11 bases left between them. The whole variable domain, remainder taken from reference TRBV28 and TRBJ1-1, is DVKVTQSSRYLVKRTGEKVFLECVQDMDHENMFWYRQDPGLGLRLIYFSYDVKMKEKGDIPEGYSVSREKKERFSLILESASTNQTSMYLCASSFRGQLNTEAFFGQGTRLTVV.

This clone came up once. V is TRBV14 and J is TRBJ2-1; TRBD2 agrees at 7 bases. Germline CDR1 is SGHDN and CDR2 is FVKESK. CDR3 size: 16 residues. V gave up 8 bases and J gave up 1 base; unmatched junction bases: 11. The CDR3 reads CASSGGSGVSYNEQFF. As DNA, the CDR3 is TGTGCCAGCTCCGGCGGGAGTGGGGTGTCCTACAATGAGCAGTTCTTC.

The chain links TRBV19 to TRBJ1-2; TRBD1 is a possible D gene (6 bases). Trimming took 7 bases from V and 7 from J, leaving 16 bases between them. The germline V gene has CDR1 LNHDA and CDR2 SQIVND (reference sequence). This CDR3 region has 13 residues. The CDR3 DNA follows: TGTGCCAGTACCCAGGGACAAAGAGGTGGCTACACCTTC. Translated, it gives CASTQGQRGGYTF. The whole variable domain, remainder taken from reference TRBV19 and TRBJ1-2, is DGGITQSPKYLFRKEGQNVTLSCEQNLNHDAMYWYRQDPGQGLRLIYYSQIVNDFQKGDIAEGYSVSREKKESFPLTVTSAQKNPTAFYLCASTQGQRGGYTFGSGTRLTVV.

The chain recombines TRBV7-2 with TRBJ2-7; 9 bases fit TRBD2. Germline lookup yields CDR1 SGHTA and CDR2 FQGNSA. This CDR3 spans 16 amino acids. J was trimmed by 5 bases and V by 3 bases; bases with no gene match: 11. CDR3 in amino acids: CASSFNPPGTSHEQYF. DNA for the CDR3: TGTGCCAGCAGCTTTAACCCCCCCGGGACTAGCCACGAGCAGTACTTC.

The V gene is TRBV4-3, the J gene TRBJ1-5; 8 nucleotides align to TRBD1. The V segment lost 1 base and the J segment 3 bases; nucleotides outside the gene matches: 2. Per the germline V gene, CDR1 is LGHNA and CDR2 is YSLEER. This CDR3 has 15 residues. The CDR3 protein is CASSQGGQDNQPQHF. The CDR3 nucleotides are TGCGCCAGCAGCCAAGGGGGACAGGACAATCAGCCCCAGCATTTT.

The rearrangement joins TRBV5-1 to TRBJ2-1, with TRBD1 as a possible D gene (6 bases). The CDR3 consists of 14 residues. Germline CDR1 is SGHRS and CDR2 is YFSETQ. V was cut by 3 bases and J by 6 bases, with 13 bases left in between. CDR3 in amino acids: CASSSGQSSNEQFF. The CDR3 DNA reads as TGCGCCAGCAGCTCAGGACAGAGTTCCAATGAGCAGTTCTTC.

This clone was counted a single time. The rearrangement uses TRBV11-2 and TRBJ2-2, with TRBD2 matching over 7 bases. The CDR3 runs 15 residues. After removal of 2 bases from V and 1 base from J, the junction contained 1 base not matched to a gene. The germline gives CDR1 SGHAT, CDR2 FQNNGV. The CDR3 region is CASSLIAGNTGELFF. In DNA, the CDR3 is TGTGCCAGCAGCTTAATAGCGGGGAACACCGGGGAGCTGTTTTTT.

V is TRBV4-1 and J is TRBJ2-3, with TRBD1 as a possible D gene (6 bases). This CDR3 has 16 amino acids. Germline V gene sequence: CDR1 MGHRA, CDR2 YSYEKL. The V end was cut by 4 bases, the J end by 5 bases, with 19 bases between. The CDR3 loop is CASSPITGQGGDTQYF. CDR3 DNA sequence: TGCGCCAGCAGCCCGATTACAGGGCAGGGTGGAGATACGCAGTATTTT.

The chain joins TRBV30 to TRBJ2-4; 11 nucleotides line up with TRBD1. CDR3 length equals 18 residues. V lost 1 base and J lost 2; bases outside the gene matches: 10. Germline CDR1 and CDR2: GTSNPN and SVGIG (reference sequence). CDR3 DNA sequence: TGTGCCTGGAGTGCCGGACAGGGGGCGGCTTTGACCAAAAACATTCAGTACTTC. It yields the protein CAWSAGQGAALTKNIQYF.

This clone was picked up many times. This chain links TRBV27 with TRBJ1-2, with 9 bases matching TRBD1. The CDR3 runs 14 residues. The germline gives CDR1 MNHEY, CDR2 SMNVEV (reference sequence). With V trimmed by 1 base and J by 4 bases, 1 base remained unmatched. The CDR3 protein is CASSLYRGPYGYTF. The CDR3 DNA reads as TGTGCCAGCAGTTTATACAGGGGGCCCTATGGCTACACCTTC.

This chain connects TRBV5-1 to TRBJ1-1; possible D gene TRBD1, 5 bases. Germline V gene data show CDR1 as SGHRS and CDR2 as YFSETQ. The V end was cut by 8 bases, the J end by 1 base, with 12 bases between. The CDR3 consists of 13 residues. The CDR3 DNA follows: TGCGCCAGTAAGGAAGGGGAGAACACTGAAGCTTTCTTT. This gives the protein CASKEGENTEAFF.

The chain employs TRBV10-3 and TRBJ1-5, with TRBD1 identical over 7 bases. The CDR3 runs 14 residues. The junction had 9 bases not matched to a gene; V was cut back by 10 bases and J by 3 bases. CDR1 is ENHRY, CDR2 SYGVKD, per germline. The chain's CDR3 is CASGEGGFNQPQHF. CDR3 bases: TGTGCCAGCGGGGAAGGGGGCTTCAATCAGCCCCAGCATTTT.

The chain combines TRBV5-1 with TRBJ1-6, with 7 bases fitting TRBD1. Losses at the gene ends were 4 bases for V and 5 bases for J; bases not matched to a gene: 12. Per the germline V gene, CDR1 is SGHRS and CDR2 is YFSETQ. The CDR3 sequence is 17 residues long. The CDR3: CASSPEPTTGHNSPLHF. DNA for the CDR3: TGCGCCAGCAGCCCGGAACCGACGACAGGGCATAATTCACCCCTCCACTTT.

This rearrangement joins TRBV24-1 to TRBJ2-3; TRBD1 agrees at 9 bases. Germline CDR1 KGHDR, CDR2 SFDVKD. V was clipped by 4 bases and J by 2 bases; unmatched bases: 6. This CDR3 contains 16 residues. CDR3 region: CATSESGTGFTDTQYF. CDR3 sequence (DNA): TGTGCCACCAGTGAGTCCGGGACAGGGTTCACAGATACGCAGTATTTT.

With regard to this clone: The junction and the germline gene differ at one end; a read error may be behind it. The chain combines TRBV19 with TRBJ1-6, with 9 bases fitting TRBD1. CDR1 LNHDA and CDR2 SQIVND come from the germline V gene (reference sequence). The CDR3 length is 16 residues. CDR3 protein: CASSTPDRGYNSPFHF. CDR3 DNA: TGTGCCAGTAGTACCCCGGACAGGGGCTATAATTCACCCTTCCACTTT.

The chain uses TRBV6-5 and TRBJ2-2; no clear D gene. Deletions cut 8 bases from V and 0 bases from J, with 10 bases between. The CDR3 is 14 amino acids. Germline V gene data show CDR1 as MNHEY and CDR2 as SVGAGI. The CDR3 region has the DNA TGTGCCAGCTCTATAGAGGCGAACACCGGGGAGCTGTTTTTT. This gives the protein CASSIEANTGELFF.

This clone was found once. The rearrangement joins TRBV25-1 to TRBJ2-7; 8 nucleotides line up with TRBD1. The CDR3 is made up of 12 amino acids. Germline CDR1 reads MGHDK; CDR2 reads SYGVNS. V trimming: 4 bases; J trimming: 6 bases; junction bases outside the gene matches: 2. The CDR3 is CASSVTGGEQYF. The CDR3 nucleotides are TGTGCCAGCAGTGTTACAGGGGGCGAGCAGTACTTC.

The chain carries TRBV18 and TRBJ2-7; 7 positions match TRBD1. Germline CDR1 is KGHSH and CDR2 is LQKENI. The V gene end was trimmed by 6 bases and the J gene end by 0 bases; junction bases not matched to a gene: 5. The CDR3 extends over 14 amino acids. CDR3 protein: CASSGTASSYEQYF. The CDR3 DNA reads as TGTGCCAGCTCTGGGACAGCTAGCTCCTACGAGCAGTACTTC.

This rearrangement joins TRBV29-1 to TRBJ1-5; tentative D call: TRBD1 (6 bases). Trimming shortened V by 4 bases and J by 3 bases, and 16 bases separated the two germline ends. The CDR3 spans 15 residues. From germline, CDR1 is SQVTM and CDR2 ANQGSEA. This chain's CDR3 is CSVVERGGFNQPQHF. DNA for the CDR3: TGCAGCGTTGTCGAACGAGGGGGTTTCAATCAGCCCCAGCATTTT.

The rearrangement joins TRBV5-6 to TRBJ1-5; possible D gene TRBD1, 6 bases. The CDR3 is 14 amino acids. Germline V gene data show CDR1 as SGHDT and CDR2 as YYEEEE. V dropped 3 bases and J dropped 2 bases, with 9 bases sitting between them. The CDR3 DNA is TGTGCCAGCAGCTCGAGGACAGGCAATCAGCCCCAGCATTTT. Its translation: CASSSRTGNQPQHF.

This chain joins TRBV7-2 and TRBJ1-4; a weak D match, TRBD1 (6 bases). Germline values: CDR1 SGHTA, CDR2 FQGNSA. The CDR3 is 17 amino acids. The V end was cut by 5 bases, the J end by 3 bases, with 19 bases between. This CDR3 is CASSPTNAQGSNEKLFF. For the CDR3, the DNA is TGTGCCAGCAGCCCAACTAACGCACAGGGTTCTAATGAAAAACTGTTTTTT.

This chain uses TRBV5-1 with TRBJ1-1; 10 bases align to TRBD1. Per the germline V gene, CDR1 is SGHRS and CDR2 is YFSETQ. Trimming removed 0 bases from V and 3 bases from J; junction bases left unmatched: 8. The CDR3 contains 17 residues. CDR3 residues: CASSLASLGQGYTEAFF. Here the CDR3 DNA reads TGCGCCAGCAGCTTGGCTAGCTTGGGACAGGGGTACACTGAAGCTTTCTTT.

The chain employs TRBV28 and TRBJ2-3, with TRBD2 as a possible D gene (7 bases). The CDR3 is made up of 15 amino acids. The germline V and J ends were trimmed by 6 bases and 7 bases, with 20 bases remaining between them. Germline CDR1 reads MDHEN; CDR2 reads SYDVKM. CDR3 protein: CASSPLSGGWNTQYF. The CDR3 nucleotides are TGTGCCAGCAGCCCCCTGTCGGGGGGCTGGAATACGCAGTATTTT.

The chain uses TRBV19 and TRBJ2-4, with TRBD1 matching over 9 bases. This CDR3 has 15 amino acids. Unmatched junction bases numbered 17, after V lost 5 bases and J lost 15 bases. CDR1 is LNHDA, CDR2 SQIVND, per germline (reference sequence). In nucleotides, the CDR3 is TGTGCCAGTAGTCTCTCCCGGACAGGGGCAACGACTTTGTACTTC. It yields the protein CASSLSRTGATTLYF.

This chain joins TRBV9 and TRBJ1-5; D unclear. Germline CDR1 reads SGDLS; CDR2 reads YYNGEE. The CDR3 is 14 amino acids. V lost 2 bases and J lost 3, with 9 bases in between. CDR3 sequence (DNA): TGTGCCAGCAGCGTGTCCCCGGTCAATCAGCCCCAGCATTTT. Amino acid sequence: CASSVSPVNQPQHF.

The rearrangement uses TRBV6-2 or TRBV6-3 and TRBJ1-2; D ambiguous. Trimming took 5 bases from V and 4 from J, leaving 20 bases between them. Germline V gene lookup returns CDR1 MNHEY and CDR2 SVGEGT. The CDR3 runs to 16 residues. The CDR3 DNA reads TGTGCCAGCAGTCTAAGAGGTGTAAGAAAACCCTATGGCTACACCTTC. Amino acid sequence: CASSLRGVRKPYGYTF.

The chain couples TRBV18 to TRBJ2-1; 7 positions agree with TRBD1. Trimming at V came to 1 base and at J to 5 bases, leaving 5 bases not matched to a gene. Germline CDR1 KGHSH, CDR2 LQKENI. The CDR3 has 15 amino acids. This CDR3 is CASSPRYRGDNEQFF. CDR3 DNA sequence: TGTGCCAGCTCACCACGCTACAGGGGAGACAATGAGCAGTTCTTC.

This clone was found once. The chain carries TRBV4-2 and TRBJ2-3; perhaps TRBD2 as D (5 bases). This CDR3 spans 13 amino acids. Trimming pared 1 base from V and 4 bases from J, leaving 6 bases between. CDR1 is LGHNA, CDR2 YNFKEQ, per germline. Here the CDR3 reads CASSQGTSDTQYF. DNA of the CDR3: TGTGCCAGCAGCCAAGGGACTTCAGATACGCAGTATTTT.